The clone carrying this TCR beta chain was detected a few times. Together with a sample-barcoded 5' primer, a J-beta primer mix was included in a second PCR lasting about 7 to 11 cycles. TCRdb analysed the 5' RACE reads with MiXCR anew, one entry per CDR3 protein. The sample yields a few hundred thousand distinct CDR3 sequences, approximately 51% seen once. The data stem from a study of blood T cells in healthy people across ages. This CDR3 spans 12 amino acids. V was cut by 3 bases and J by 5 bases, with 7 bases left in between. Germline CDR1 MNHEY, CDR2 SVGAGI. The clonotype originates from a man in his 60s in good health. The chain uses TRBV6-5 and TRBJ2-5; D is uncertain. The sample consisted of blood. CDR3 loop: CASSYMGETQYF. In DNA form, the CDR3 reads TGTGCCAGCAGTTATATGGGGGAGACCCAGTACTTC.